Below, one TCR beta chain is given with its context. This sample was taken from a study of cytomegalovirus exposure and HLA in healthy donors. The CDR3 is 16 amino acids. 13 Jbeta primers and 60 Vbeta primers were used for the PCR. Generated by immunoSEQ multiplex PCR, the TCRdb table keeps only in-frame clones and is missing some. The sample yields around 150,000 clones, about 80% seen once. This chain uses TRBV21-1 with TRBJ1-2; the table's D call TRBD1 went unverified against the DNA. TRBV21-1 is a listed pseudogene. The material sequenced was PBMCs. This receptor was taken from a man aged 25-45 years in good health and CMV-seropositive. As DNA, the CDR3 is TGTGCCAGCAGCAAAGCCCGGACAGGGGGCGCTTATGGCTACACCTTC. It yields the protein CASSKARTGGAYGYTF.